These 19 T cell receptor beta chains came from one sample sequenced in a study of response to subunit inactivated influenza vaccine. Each CDR3 protein gets one entry after TCRdb re-called the RT-PCR reads with MiXCR. The data hold about 530,000 distinct CDR3 sequences, with about an eighth observed a single time. The specimen comprised PBMCs from blood, sampled about 40 days after vaccination. Receptors were obtained from a man aged 50 to 59 who received an inactivated influenza vaccine.

The chain combines TRBV19 with TRBJ2-5; D perhaps matches TRBD1 (5 bases). The CDR3 sequence is 16 residues long. V lost 2 bases and J lost 2, with 15 bases in between. CDR1 LNHDA and CDR2 SQIVND come from the germline V gene (reference sequence). The CDR3: CASSILGRQRQETQYF. For the CDR3, the DNA is TGTGCCAGTAGTATACTGGGGCGTCAACGGCAAGAGACCCAGTACTTC.

V gene TRBV20-1 combines with J gene TRBJ1-1; 7 nucleotides line up with TRBD1. Germline loops: CDR1 DFQATT, CDR2 SNEGSKA (reference sequence). This CDR3 comprises 13 residues. Trimming at V came to 2 bases and at J to 4 bases, leaving 4 bases not matched to a gene. The CDR3 region is CSARRQGFTEAFF. CDR3 DNA: TGCAGTGCTAGAAGACAGGGTTTCACTGAAGCTTTCTTT.

The sample holds many counts of this clonotype. This sequence joins TRBV28 and TRBJ1-2; perhaps TRBD1 as D (5 bases). Germline assignment: CDR1 MDHEN and CDR2 SYDVKM. CDR3 length equals 14 residues. Trimming shortened V by 11 bases and J by 0 bases, and 16 bases separated the two germline ends. CDR3 sequence reads: CASSLGGSNYGYTF. CDR3 in DNA: TGTGCCTCCTCCCTTGGGGGGTCTAACTATGGCTACACCTTC.

Ten or more counts support this clonotype. The V gene is TRBV7-8, the J gene TRBJ2-5; the D gene is possibly TRBD1 (6 bases). The CDR3 is 16 residues long. Germline V CDR1 and CDR2: SGHVS, FQNEAQ. V dropped 5 bases and J dropped 4 bases, with 20 bases sitting between them. The chain's CDR3 is CASSLPIGGVRETQYF. The CDR3 nucleotides read TGTGCCAGCAGCCTCCCAATTGGGGGCGTGCGAGAGACCCAGTACTTC.

This clonotype was counted between two and nine times. V is TRBV6-1 and J is TRBJ2-6, with D possibly being TRBD1 (6 bases). The CDR3 has 15 residues. With 7 bases removed from V and 0 bases from J, the gap between germline ends came to 10 bases. The germline V gene encodes CDR1 MNHNS and CDR2 SASEGT. The CDR3: CASIEDSSGANVLTF. The CDR3 nucleotides are TGTGCCAGCATCGAGGACAGCTCTGGGGCCAACGTCCTGACTTTC.

The chain combines TRBV7-6 with TRBJ2-1; TRBD1 agrees at 9 bases. The V gene's germline CDR1 is SGHVS and CDR2 FNYEAQ. Trimming removed 4 bases from V and 8 bases from J; junction bases left unmatched: 9. The CDR3 totals 15 residues. CDR3 protein: CASSSGTGSLHEQFF. The CDR3 DNA is TGTGCCAGCAGCTCCGGGACAGGGTCCCTCCATGAGCAGTTCTTC. The whole variable domain, remainder taken from reference TRBV7-6 and TRBJ2-1, is GAGVSQSPRYKVTKRGQDVALRCDPISGHVSLYWYRQALGQGPEFLTYFNYEAQQDKSGLPNDRFSAERPEGSISTLTIQRTEQRDSAMYRCASSSGTGSLHEQFFGPGTRLTVL.

The rearrangement uses TRBV24-1 and TRBJ2-3; 7 nucleotides match TRBD1. There are 14 residues in the CDR3. CDR1 and CDR2 (germline): KGHDR, SFDVKD. Unmatched junction bases numbered 3, after V lost 4 bases and J lost 3 bases. DNA of the CDR3: TGTGCCACCAGTGAGTACAGGGGAACAGATACGCAGTATTTT. It specifies CATSEYRGTDTQYF.

This clonotype was picked up a small number of times. This sequence joins TRBV6-1 and TRBJ1-1; maybe TRBD1 (5 bases). This CDR3 contains 15 residues. Trimming removed 5 bases from V and 3 bases from J, with 16 bases in between. CDR1 is MNHNS, CDR2 SASEGT, per germline. The DNA for the CDR3 is TGTGCCAGCAGTCCTCGCAGGGATTGGGACACTGAAGCTTTCTTT. As protein: CASSPRRDWDTEAFF.

This clonotype was picked up a small number of times. V is TRBV5-1 and J is TRBJ2-1, with 10 positions matching TRBD2. CDR1 is SGHRS and CDR2 is YFSETQ in the germline V gene. The CDR3 has 16 amino acids. The V gene end was trimmed by 0 bases and the J gene end by 9 bases; junction bases not matched to a gene: 9. CDR3 loop: CASSLGGAGGPSEQFF. The CDR3 DNA is TGCGCCAGCAGCTTGGGAGGAGCGGGAGGGCCCAGTGAGCAGTTCTTC.

This clonotype was observed many times. The rearrangement joins TRBV5-1 to TRBJ2-7; 7 nucleotides match TRBD1. The junction had 6 bases not matched to a gene; V was cut back by 3 bases and J by 3 bases. Germline V CDR1 and CDR2: SGHRS, YFSETQ. The CDR3 runs 14 residues. CDR3 amino acids: CASSSTGDNYEQYF. Here the CDR3 DNA reads TGCGCCAGCAGCTCTACAGGGGACAACTACGAGCAGTACTTC.

The V and J genes are TRBV7-2 and TRBJ1-4, with TRBD1 matching over 7 bases. Germline assignment: CDR1 SGHTA and CDR2 FQGNSA. Germline trimming cut 4 bases from V and 7 bases from J; bases unmatched to any gene: 9. This CDR3 contains 15 residues. CDR3 coding DNA: TGTGCCAGCAGCTACGACAGGGCGGGGGGTGAAAAACTGTTTTTT. Its translation: CASSYDRAGGEKLFF. The variable domain in full, completed from reference TRBV7-2 and TRBJ1-4, reads GAGVSQSPSNKVTEKGKDVELRCDPISGHTALYWYRQSLGQGLEFLIYFQGNSAPDKSGLPSDRFSAERTGGSVSTLTIQRTQQEDSAVYLCASSYDRAGGEKLFFGSGTQLSVL.

This clonotype was observed a handful of times. V gene TRBV7-9 combines with J gene TRBJ1-2; no firm D call. Germline CDR1 SEHNR, CDR2 FQNEAQ (reference sequence). This CDR3 is built from 11 residues. Trimming removed 2 bases from V and 8 bases from J, with 6 bases in between. The CDR3 here is CASSLREGYTF. As DNA, the CDR3 is TGTGCCAGCAGCTTACGGGAGGGCTACACCTTC.

The genes are TRBV12-3 or TRBV12-4 and TRBJ2-3; 7 bases fit TRBD2. The J segment lost 2 bases and the V segment lost 3 bases, leaving 2 bases of the junction unmatched. The CDR3 runs to 14 residues. The DNA for the CDR3 is TGTGCCAGCAGTTTGAGGGACTACACAGATACGCAGTATTTT. This codes for CASSLRDYTDTQYF.

This clonotype has just a few counts. The V and J genes are TRBV20-1 and TRBJ1-5; D gene uncertain. Looked up from germline, CDR1 is DFQATT and CDR2 is SNEGSKA (reference sequence). The CDR3 extends over 15 amino acids. Trimming removed 3 bases from V and 5 bases from J, with 17 bases in between. The CDR3 reads CSASSLSPGHQPQHF. CDR3 nucleotide sequence: TGCAGTGCTAGTTCCCTTTCCCCTGGCCATCAGCCCCAGCATTTT.

The sample holds a few counts of this clonotype. The chain has TRBV11-2 and TRBJ2-1; D may be TRBD1 or TRBD2 (5 bases each). This CDR3 has 14 amino acids. V was cut by 4 bases and J by 8 bases, with 15 bases left in between. CDR1 is SGHAT and CDR2 is FQNNGV in the germline V gene. The CDR3 coding sequence is TGTGCCAGCAGCTCCGGGACCAAAAGCCATGAGCAGTTCTTC. Its translation: CASSSGTKSHEQFF.

This clonotype turned up a few times. This rearrangement joins TRBV20-1 to TRBJ1-1; D gene uncertain. The CDR3 runs 11 residues. With 5 bases removed from V and 0 bases from J, the gap between germline ends came to 4 bases. Germline CDR1 DFQATT, CDR2 SNEGSKA (reference sequence). The CDR3 coding sequence is TGCAGTGCTGGTGTGAACACTGAAGCTTTCTTT. Amino acid sequence: CSAGVNTEAFF.

The gene calls are TRBV18 and TRBJ1-2; 9 bases are shared with TRBD1. V trimming: 2 bases; J trimming: 5 bases; junction bases outside the gene matches: 12. This CDR3 region has 17 residues. Germline-derived CDR1 and CDR2 are KGHSH and LQKENI. Written as DNA, the CDR3 is TGTGCCAGCTCACCAGCTCCTACAGGGGGCCGACTGTATGGCTACACCTTC. Translation: CASSPAPTGGRLYGYTF.

The CDR3 sequence is CASSLSSQGAGELFF. In DNA, the CDR3 is TGTGCCAGCAGCTTATCGTCACAGGGGGCCGGGGAGCTGTTTTTT. The chain recombines TRBV7-8 with TRBJ2-2, with TRBD1 matching 8 bases. There are 15 residues in the CDR3. Germline loops: CDR1 SGHVS, CDR2 FQNEAQ. V trimming: 2 bases; J trimming: 6 bases; junction bases outside the gene matches: 5.

V usage is TRBV7-2 and J usage is TRBJ2-1; either TRBD1 or TRBD2 may fit D (6 bases each). Between the trimmed V and J ends, which lost 5 bases and 6 bases, there was a span of 20 bases. The CDR3 runs 16 residues. Germline V gives CDR1 SGHTA, CDR2 FQGNSA. CDR3 in amino acids: CASSRSPLRGGNEQFF. The CDR3 nucleotides are TGTGCCAGCAGCAGATCCCCCCTCAGGGGAGGCAATGAGCAGTTCTTC.